A single sample gave rise to the 10 T cell receptor beta chains below, sequenced in a study of neurological immune-mediated disorders. The time point here: longitudinal time-point 1 (baseline). Using its own MiXCR run on the 5' RACE reads, TCRdb lists one record per CDR3 protein. Of over 70,000 distinct CDR3 sequences listed, around 9.6% are singletons. Material: PBMCs. Source of these receptors: a man younger than 45 in good health.

As to this clonotype: As the CDR3 is not closed by the conserved phenylalanine or tryptophan, this likely results from a read error. The chain links TRBV5-1 to TRBJ1-6; no clear D. CDR3 size: 13 residues. Trimming took off 1 base at V and 8 bases at J, with 7 bases between the two ends. In germline, CDR1 is SGHRS, CDR2 YFSETQ. The CDR3 coding sequence is TGCGCCAGCAGCTTGAATGCCTATTCACCCCTCCACTCT. Translating gives CASSLNAYSPLHS.

This clonotype was observed at least ten times. The V and J genes are TRBV6-1 and TRBJ1-5; D possibly corresponds to TRBD1 (6 bases). Germline V gene sequence: CDR1 MNHNS, CDR2 SASEGT. V dropped 5 bases and J dropped 4 bases, with 15 bases sitting between them. CDR3 length equals 15 residues. CDR3 loop: CASSRATGGNQPQHF. CDR3 nucleotide sequence: TGTGCCAGCAGTAGGGCGACAGGTGGGAATCAGCCCCAGCATTTT.

The chain combines TRBV7-2 with TRBJ2-3; 10 bases fit TRBD2. The junction had 6 bases not matched to a gene; V was cut back by 9 bases and J by 3 bases. CDR1 is SGHTA and CDR2 is FQGNSA in the germline V gene. The CDR3 totals 14 residues. The CDR3 spells CASTGLAYTDTQYF. The CDR3 DNA follows: TGTGCCAGTACGGGACTAGCGTATACAGATACGCAGTATTTT.

This clonotype was counted at least ten times. Written as DNA, the CDR3 is TGCGCCAGCAGCATAACTAGCGGGAGGGCCCGCTCCTACAATGAGCAGTTCTTC. Protein product: CASSITSGRARSYNEQFF. The J gene is TRBJ2-1, the V gene TRBV5-1, with 13 bases that match TRBD2. The junction had 7 bases not matched to a gene; V was cut back by 4 bases and J by 0 bases. Germline CDR1 is SGHRS and CDR2 is YFSETQ. CDR3 length: 18 amino acids.

The J gene is TRBJ2-7, the V gene TRBV28; 13 bases line up with TRBD2. The CDR3 runs 14 residues. The germline V gene encodes CDR1 MDHEN and CDR2 SYDVKM. After removal of 8 bases from V and 2 bases from J, the junction contained 3 bases not matched to a gene. CDR3 in DNA: TGTGCCAGCGGGACTAGCGGGGTCCCCTACGAGCAGTACTTC. Translation gives CASGTSGVPYEQYF.

This chain connects TRBV27 to TRBJ2-5; tentatively, D is TRBD2 (6 bases). The CDR3 covers 12 residues. The germline CDR1 and CDR2 sequences are MNHEY and SMNVEV (reference sequence). V was clipped by 0 bases and J by 9 bases, with 8 bases between them. The CDR3: CASSLSGGSQYF. CDR3 coding DNA: TGTGCCAGCAGTTTATCGGGGGGATCCCAGTACTTC.

This clonotype occurred many times. The V gene is TRBV29-1, the J gene TRBJ1-2; no clear D gene. V gave up 4 bases and J gave up 5 bases, with 17 bases separating them. Looked up from germline, CDR1 is SQVTM and CDR2 is ANQGSEA. The CDR3 is 14 residues long. Here the CDR3 DNA reads TGCAGCGTTGGTCTCCGGGCAGAGCGTTATGGCTACACCTTC. Protein: CSVGLRAERYGYTF.

There are many counts of this clonotype. This chain uses TRBV6-4 with TRBJ2-3, with D perhaps matching TRBD2 (5 bases). This CDR3 has 14 residues. Germline-derived CDR1 and CDR2 are MRHNA and SNTAGT. Trimming left V 5 bases short and J 5 bases short, with 14 bases between. CDR3 DNA sequence: TGTGCCAGCAGTTCGGGATCCTTGGGAGATACGCAGTATTTT. Its protein is CASSSGSLGDTQYF.

This clonotype was detected many times. V usage is TRBV6-2 or TRBV6-3 and J usage is TRBJ2-3; 10 nucleotides line up with TRBD1. The CDR3 covers 16 residues. Looked up from germline, CDR1 is MNHEY and CDR2 is SVGEGT. V lost 5 bases, J lost 3 bases, and 8 bases stayed unmatched. The CDR3 here is CASSMGQGLRTDTQYF. The DNA for the CDR3 is TGTGCCAGCAGTATGGGACAGGGGTTGAGGACAGATACGCAGTATTTT.

This clonotype came up many times. The V call is TRBV28, the J call TRBJ2-3, with 7 bases identical to TRBD1. This CDR3 is 19 amino acids long. In germline, CDR1 is MDHEN, CDR2 SYDVKM. J lost 3 bases, V lost 2 bases, and 17 bases had no gene match. The CDR3, as DNA: TGTGCCAGCAGTTTAAAATCGCCCCCCACAGGGGTTTTTACAGATACGCAGTATTTT. Encoded protein: CASSLKSPPTGVFTDTQYF.